The T cell receptor (beta chain) described here comes from a study of T cells after yellow fever vaccination (dated by TCRdb to the late 2010s). Turning to the overall study: Libraries from fractions with low cell numbers were prepared with the SMART-Seq v4 Ultra Low Input RNA kit. To follow T-cell clones before and after primary and booster YFV17D yellow fever vaccination, bulk TCR alpha and beta repertoires were sequenced over time. Two healthy male donors, one aged 18 to 29 and one aged 30 to 40 years, were included in the cohort. Blood samples were taken at several timepoints before and after primary and secondary immunization, and bulk PBMC replicates and cell subsets were isolated. What the research found in general, with its limitations: Compared with the primary T-cell response, the secondary T-cell response was weaker but faster, peaking on day 5 rather than day 15. A small share of clonotypes occurred in both CD4 and CD8 compartments, likely arising from convergent recombination. Most clones expanded after primary vaccination were re-detected after the booster (96% of CD4 and more than 70% of CD8), suggesting broad memory maintenance. Because the study included only a couple of donors, the extent to which the findings can be generalized is limited. Because abundant contaminating clonotypes from the bulk population could be contained in FACS-sorted repertoires, computational filtering was required.

The treatment or condition label, read with the paper, signifies: live attenuated yellow fever vaccine strain. A standard Ficoll-Paque protocol was used to isolate PBMCs from peripheral blood. CD4 and CD8 T-cell fractions were isolated with Dynabeads CD4 and CD8 positive selection kits. TriZol was used to extract RNA from bulk PBMCs, CD4 and CD8 fractions, and dextramer-positive and dextramer-negative fractions. This clonotype turned up a few times. This clone's antigen is unknown. One base away there is no much larger clone; base qualities are not given. The sample was run on an Illumina NovaSeq 6000. Synthesis of TCR cDNA relied on 5'RACE template switching, a step that introduced a universal primer site along with unique molecular identifiers. Priming for cDNA synthesis came from both the TCR alpha and TCR beta constant segments. Two PCR steps were used to amplify libraries, with sample barcodes and sequencing adapters being added in the second step. Sequencing of libraries was performed on Illumina HiSeq 2500 (2x100 bp) or NovaSeq (2x150 bp). The paper's processing steps were these. Reads were demultiplexed and collapsed into UMI consensus sequences with MIGEC, and V(D)J alignment was performed with MiXCR. Vaccine-responding clonotypes were identified with edgeR using replicate PBMC samples, with FDR below 0.01 and a log2 fold change above 5 up to day 15 being required. Bulk clonotypes were assigned CD4 or CD8 identity according to which sequenced CD4 or CD8 repertoire held them at higher abundance. TCRdb reprocessed the public reads (quality trimming at Q25 with fastp, clone calling with MiXCR) and kept in-frame beta chains. Rows are combined by CDR3 protein, so each entry shows the most common genes and DNA. The V and J calls, along with clone size, are taken from TCRdb and not from the paper's own processing. This sample is represented by hundreds of thousands of distinct CDR3 sequences; 7.5% to 9% of them were singletons. The ten largest make up about 3% of the sample.

This TCR was recovered from a man between 18 and 35 years old who received the YFV17D yellow fever vaccine. Here the sequenced sample was CD4+ T cells sorted from PBMCs, taken 5 days after the yellow fever booster vaccination.

The nucleotides are TGTGCCAGCAGCCCTTACTTCCCACAGACTGAAGCTTTCTTT. This encodes CASSPYFPQTEAFF. The sequence joins TRBV11-2 to TRBJ1-1; the D gene cannot be resolved reliably. V is clipped by 5 bases and J by 5 bases, and the sequence between their germline boundaries is 15 bases long. The CDR3 sequence holds 14 residues, the cysteine and phenylalanine included. Just the 42-base CDR3 DNA is kept, in frame starting at base 1. CDR1 and CDR2, looked up from the germline V gene, are SGHAT and FQNNGV.